The clone carrying this T cell receptor beta chain was seen ten or more times. The antigen remains undetermined. Amplified TCR beta CDR3 regions derived from RNA transcripts. Carried out on the TCR CDR3, a first-round RT-PCR used the HTBI primer set. TCRdb used MiXCR to reprocess the multiplex PCR reads, holding one entry per CDR3 protein. The sample holds 300,000 to 450,000 distinct CDR3 sequences, roughly 15% seen once. The data are from a study of T cells in Graves' hyperthyroidism and ophthalmopathy. Overall study context: Peripheral blood specimens were obtained at initial diagnosis, prior to any treatment. General study points: Most expanded thyroid clonotypes above 0.001 recurred in blood. Ophthalmopathy, as predicted by the model, came a median about six months after the prediction.

This sample holds PBMCs from approximately 9 ml fresh peripheral blood. V dropped 0 bases and J dropped 2 bases, with 13 bases sitting between them. This CDR3 is built from 16 residues. In germline, CDR1 is LGHNT, CDR2 FRNRAP. This chain uses TRBV12-5 with TRBJ1-1; D gene uncertain. The source of this sequence is a woman in her thirties with Graves' ophthalmopathy. Sample: blood. The CDR3 here is CASGLVRTAVNTEAFF. CDR3 coding DNA: TGTGCTAGTGGTTTGGTCCGCACCGCCGTCAACACTGAAGCTTTCTTT.